These 27 T cell receptor beta chains came from one sample sequenced in a study of blood T cell repertoires in COVID-19. Here immunoSEQ multiplex PCR was the method, and the copy in TCRdb shows in-frame clones only, minus some. The sample lists some 240,000 clones, more than 65% occurring once. Sequenced input: peripheral blood. The receptors stem from a man aged 45 to 65 with active or convalescent COVID-19.

In DNA, the CDR3 is TGCGCCAGCAGCGATCCGACTAGCGGCGGAACCGGGCAGTTCTTC. Translation: CASSDPTSGGTGQFF. The chain is built from TRBV5-1 and TRBJ2-1; 9 bases fit TRBD2. The germline V gene has CDR1 SGHRS and CDR2 YFSETQ. Trimming took 4 bases from V and 12 from J; bases not matched to a gene: 14. CDR3 length equals 15 residues.

V usage is TRBV5-1 and J usage is TRBJ2-1, with 7 bases that match TRBD1. J was trimmed by 7 bases and V by 2 bases; bases with no gene match: 9. Looked up from germline, CDR1 is SGHRS and CDR2 is YFSETQ. The CDR3 is 15 residues long. The CDR3 coding sequence is TGCGCCAGCAGCTTTATAGGGGGCGGAATGAATGAGCAGTTCTTC. It codes for CASSFIGGGMNEQFF.

This rearrangement joins TRBV5-4 to TRBJ1-1; D call uncertain. Trimming pared 4 bases from V and 1 base from J, leaving 17 bases between. The germline V gene encodes CDR1 SGHNT and CDR2 YYREEE (reference sequence). This CDR3 has 16 amino acids. For the CDR3, the DNA is TGTGCCAGCAGCCCCCTGGTTGGAGCTTCGAACACTGAAGCTTTCTTT. Protein product: CASSPLVGASNTEAFF.

V is TRBV7-9 and J is TRBJ1-1; D might be TRBD1 (6 bases). The CDR3 has 16 amino acids. From germline, CDR1 is SEHNR and CDR2 FQNEAQ (reference sequence). V was cut by 3 bases and J by 4 bases, with 18 bases left in between. The CDR3 DNA follows: TGTGCCAGCAGCTTCCTCAGGGTCAGGGGTGGCACTGAAGCTTTCTTT. Encoded protein: CASSFLRVRGGTEAFF.

V usage is TRBV7-8 and J usage is TRBJ1-4; D ambiguous. Germline V gene sequence: CDR1 SGHVS, CDR2 FQNEAQ. The CDR3 has 19 amino acids. V was cut by 5 bases and J by 7 bases, with 29 bases left in between. The CDR3 sequence is CASSPTDRQYRRIREKLFF. The DNA of the CDR3 is TGTGCCAGCAGCCCCACTGACCGGCAATACCGGCGGATACGTGAAAAACTGTTTTTT.

V gene TRBV28 combines with J gene TRBJ1-2; 9 bases agree with TRBD1. In germline, CDR1 is MDHEN, CDR2 SYDVKM. The CDR3 covers 14 residues. The V gene end was trimmed by 6 bases and the J gene end by 3 bases; junction bases not matched to a gene: 5. The chain's CDR3 is CASRPGQGDYGYTF. CDR3 DNA sequence: TGTGCCAGCAGGCCGGGACAGGGAGACTATGGCTACACCTTC.

The chain combines TRBV25-1 with TRBJ2-3; maybe TRBD2 (5 bases). CDR1 and CDR2 (germline): MGHDK, SYGVNS. V was pared by 1 base and J by 4 bases, with 6 bases between. This CDR3 has 13 amino acids. The CDR3 nucleotides read TGTGCCAGCAGTGAATCGGGATCAGATACGCAGTATTTT. Amino acids: CASSESGSDTQYF.

This rearrangement joins TRBV6-6 to TRBJ2-3; 9 bases align to TRBD1. The CDR3 has 16 amino acids. Unmatched junction bases numbered 8, after V lost 6 bases and J lost 1 base. Germline V CDR1 and CDR2: MNHNY, SVGAGI (reference sequence). The CDR3 DNA reads TGTGCCAGCAGATATCTCTGGACAGGGGGCACAGATACGCAGTATTTT. Its protein is CASRYLWTGGTDTQYF.

This clone was observed a single time. The chain has TRBV6-5 and TRBJ1-2, with D possibly matching TRBD1 (6 bases). Germline CDR1 is MNHEY and CDR2 is SVGAGI. Trimming cost V 2 bases and J 4 bases, with 14 bases left between them. This CDR3 contains 15 residues. In nucleotides, the CDR3 is TGTGCCAGCAGTTACAGGGGGGGTGTGGGCTATGGCTACACCTTC. Its protein product is CASSYRGGVGYGYTF.

The chain combines TRBV5-1 with TRBJ2-7, with 9 bases lining up with TRBD2. With V trimmed by 3 bases and J by 5 bases, 6 bases remained unmatched. The CDR3 contains 14 residues. From germline, CDR1 is SGHRS and CDR2 YFSETQ. CDR3 coding DNA: TGCGCCAGCAGCTCGGGACTAGCTTTCGACGAGCAGTACTTC. The encoded protein is CASSSGLAFDEQYF.

V gene TRBV7-2 combines with J gene TRBJ1-5; TRBD1 matches at 7 bases. This CDR3 has 16 residues. Trimming at V came to 3 bases and at J to 3 bases, leaving 8 bases not matched to a gene. Germline CDR1 reads SGHTA; CDR2 reads FQGNSA. The CDR3 region has the DNA TGTGCCAGCAGCTTCCCACGGGACAGCTTCAATCAGCCCCAGCATTTT. This translates into CASSFPRDSFNQPQHF. Supplemented by reference TRBV7-2 and TRBJ1-5, the full variable domain reads GAGVSQSPSNKVTEKGKDVELRCDPISGHTALYWYRQSLGQGLEFLIYFQGNSAPDKSGLPSDRFSAERTGGSVSTLTIQRTQQEDSAVYLCASSFPRDSFNQPQHFGDGTRLSIL.

CDR3 amino acids: CASSEETVSYEQYF. The CDR3 nucleotides are TGTGCCAGCAGTGAGGAGACAGTCTCCTACGAGCAGTACTTC. The gene calls are TRBV2 and TRBJ2-7; D possibly corresponds to TRBD1 (5 bases). The CDR3 is made up of 14 amino acids. Trimming stripped 3 bases from V and 0 bases from J, with 9 bases between. Germline V gives CDR1 SNHLY, CDR2 FYNNEI.

This clone occurred once. The rearrangement uses TRBV18 and TRBJ1-1; D not certain. The CDR3 length is 13 residues. Germline values: CDR1 KGHSH, CDR2 LQKENI. Trimming cost V 1 base and J 3 bases, with 6 bases left between them. The CDR3: CASSPRSDTEAFF. The CDR3 DNA reads TGTGCCAGCTCACCACGGTCGGACACTGAAGCTTTCTTT.

This chain uses TRBV6-5 with TRBJ2-5; TRBD2 matches at 8 bases. CDR1 MNHEY and CDR2 SVGAGI come from the germline V gene. CDR3 length: 15 residues. The trim removed 8 bases at V and 2 bases at J, leaving 10 bases unmatched. CDR3 nucleotide sequence: TGTGCCAGCTCTTACCGAGAGCGGGGGCAAGAGACCCAGTACTTC. Its protein product is CASSYRERGQETQYF.

J is TRBJ2-3 and V is TRBV3-1 (or the pseudogene TRBV3-2); 7 bases fit TRBD2. Germline V CDR1 and CDR2: LGHDT, YNNKEL (reference sequence). The CDR3 extends over 14 amino acids. The trim removed 5 bases at V and 6 bases at J, leaving 8 bases unmatched. This CDR3 reads CASSTGTTPDTQYF. In DNA, the CDR3 is TGTGCCAGCAGCACCGGGACTACGCCTGATACGCAGTATTTT.

The genes are TRBV10-3 and TRBJ2-3; D gene unclear. Trimming took off 3 bases at V and 3 bases at J, with 13 bases between the two ends. The CDR3 has 15 residues. Germline values: CDR1 ENHRY, CDR2 SYGVKD. The CDR3 loop is CAISDVSLRTDTQYF. The CDR3, as DNA: TGTGCCATCAGTGACGTATCCCTACGTACAGATACGCAGTATTTT.

The V and J genes are TRBV5-4 and TRBJ2-7, with 7 bases identical to TRBD2. This CDR3 comprises 13 residues. The V segment lost 1 base and the J segment 5 bases; nucleotides outside the gene matches: 3. CDR1 and CDR2 (germline): SGHNT, YYREEE (reference sequence). The CDR3 DNA reads TGTGCCAGCAGCTTGATACGGGGGGACGAGCAGTACTTC. Amino acids: CASSLIRGDEQYF.

The chain links TRBV6-2 or TRBV6-3 to TRBJ1-5, with a weak D call TRBD1 (5 bases). Looked up from germline, CDR1 is MNHEY and CDR2 is SVGEGT. V was trimmed by 5 bases and J by 10 bases, leaving 21 bases between them. This CDR3 has 15 amino acids. The CDR3 DNA sequence: TGTGCCAGCAGTAGCACAGGACCCACCGCCCAACCCCAGCATTTT. It codes for CASSSTGPTAQPQHF.

J is TRBJ2-1 and V is TRBV6-2 or TRBV6-3, with D unresolved. V was pared by 5 bases and J by 9 bases, with 11 bases between. The CDR3 loop spans 12 amino acids. Germline values: CDR1 MNHEY, CDR2 SVGEGT. Here the CDR3 DNA reads TGTGCCAGCAGTACCCGACTTGTTGAGCAGTTCTTC. Residues: CASSTRLVEQFF.

The genes are TRBV7-9 and TRBJ2-1; 11 nucleotides line up with TRBD1. V lost 5 bases and J lost 7; bases outside the gene matches: 10. The CDR3 consists of 16 residues. CDR1 is SEHNR and CDR2 is FQNEAQ in the germline V gene (reference sequence). CDR3 in DNA: TGTGCCAGCAGCCCAAGGACAGGGGGCATCGGGAATGAGCAGTTCTTC. It translates to CASSPRTGGIGNEQFF.

This clone has a handful of counts. J is TRBJ1-6 and V is TRBV19; TRBD1 agrees at 7 bases. Trimming took 7 bases from V and 8 from J; bases not matched to a gene: 8. The V gene's germline CDR1 is LNHDA and CDR2 SQIVND (reference sequence). There are 14 residues in the CDR3. CDR3 nucleotides: TGTGCCAGTAAGACCAGGGGGGCAGATTCACCCCTCCACTTT. Residues: CASKTRGADSPLHF.

V usage is TRBV4-1 and J usage is TRBJ1-4; TRBD1 matches at 9 bases. Germline V gene data show CDR1 as MGHRA and CDR2 as YSYEKL. The CDR3 has 16 residues. The V segment lost 0 bases and the J segment 6 bases; nucleotides outside the gene matches: 5. This CDR3 reads CASSQDRDRAYEKLFF. Here the CDR3 DNA reads TGCGCCAGCAGCCAAGATCGGGACAGGGCGTATGAAAAACTGTTTTTT.

The genes are TRBV6-2 or TRBV6-3 and TRBJ1-1; D gene unclear. The CDR3 consists of 15 residues. V was pared by 5 bases and J by 2 bases, with 15 bases between. CDR1 and CDR2 from the germline V gene are MNHEY and SVGEGT. CDR3 residues: CASSHKRLLNTEAFF. CDR3 nucleotides: TGTGCCAGCAGTCACAAGCGCCTCCTTAACACTGAAGCTTTCTTT.

The chain has TRBV5-1 and TRBJ1-1; 8 nucleotides line up with TRBD1. J lost 1 base, V lost 2 bases, and 4 bases had no gene match. The CDR3 length is 15 residues. Germline loops: CDR1 SGHRS, CDR2 YFSETQ. CDR3 nucleotides: TGCGCCAGCAGCTTACAGGGGGGAGGGAACACTGAAGCTTTCTTT. Protein sequence: CASSLQGGGNTEAFF. Using reference TRBV5-1 and TRBJ1-1 for the parts outside the CDR3, the full variable domain is KAGVTQTPRYLIKTRGQQVTLSCSPISGHRSVSWYQQTPGQGLQFLFEYFSETQRNKGNFPGRFSGRQFSNSRSEMNVSTLELGDSALYLCASSLQGGGNTEAFFGQGTRLTVV.

CDR3 in amino acids: CASSYYRDELAGGPAGELFF. As DNA, the CDR3 is TGTGCCAGCAGCTACTACAGGGATGAACTAGCGGGAGGCCCGGCCGGGGAGCTGTTTTTT. The chain links TRBV7-8 to TRBJ2-2; 12 nucleotides match TRBD2. The germline CDR1 and CDR2 sequences are SGHVS and FQNEAQ. This CDR3 is built from 20 residues. V was clipped by 4 bases and J by 6 bases; unmatched bases: 18.

The CDR3 region has the DNA TGCGCCAGCAGCCGGTCAGGACACTCTGGAAACACCATATATTTT. It encodes CASSRSGHSGNTIYF. The chain employs TRBV4-3 and TRBJ1-3; possible D gene TRBD1, 5 bases. The CDR3 extends over 15 amino acids. V lost 4 bases and J 0 bases, leaving 10 bases between the germline ends. Germline lookup yields CDR1 LGHNA and CDR2 YSLEER.

V gene TRBV28 combines with J gene TRBJ1-4, with D possibly being TRBD1 (6 bases). Trimming took off 3 bases at V and 5 bases at J, with 13 bases between the two ends. CDR3 length: 15 residues. Per the germline V gene, CDR1 is MDHEN and CDR2 is SYDVKM. The CDR3 is CASSFVQGSNEKLFF. In DNA form, the CDR3 reads TGTGCCAGCAGTTTTGTGCAGGGGTCCAATGAAAAACTGTTTTTT.